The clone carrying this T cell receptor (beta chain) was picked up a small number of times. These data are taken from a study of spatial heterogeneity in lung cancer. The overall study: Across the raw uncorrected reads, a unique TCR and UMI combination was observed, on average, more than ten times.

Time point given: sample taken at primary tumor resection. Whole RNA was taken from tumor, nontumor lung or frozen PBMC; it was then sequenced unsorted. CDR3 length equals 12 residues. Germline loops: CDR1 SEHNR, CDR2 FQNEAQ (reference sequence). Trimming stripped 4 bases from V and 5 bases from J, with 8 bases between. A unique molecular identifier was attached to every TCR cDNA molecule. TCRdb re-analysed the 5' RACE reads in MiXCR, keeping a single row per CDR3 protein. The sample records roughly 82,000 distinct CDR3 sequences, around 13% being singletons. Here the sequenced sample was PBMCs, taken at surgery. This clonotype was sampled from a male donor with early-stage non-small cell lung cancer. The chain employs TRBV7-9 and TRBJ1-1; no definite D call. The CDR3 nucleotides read TGTGCCAGCAGCTCCTCCCCTACTGAAGCTTTCTTT. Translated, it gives CASSSSPTEAFF.